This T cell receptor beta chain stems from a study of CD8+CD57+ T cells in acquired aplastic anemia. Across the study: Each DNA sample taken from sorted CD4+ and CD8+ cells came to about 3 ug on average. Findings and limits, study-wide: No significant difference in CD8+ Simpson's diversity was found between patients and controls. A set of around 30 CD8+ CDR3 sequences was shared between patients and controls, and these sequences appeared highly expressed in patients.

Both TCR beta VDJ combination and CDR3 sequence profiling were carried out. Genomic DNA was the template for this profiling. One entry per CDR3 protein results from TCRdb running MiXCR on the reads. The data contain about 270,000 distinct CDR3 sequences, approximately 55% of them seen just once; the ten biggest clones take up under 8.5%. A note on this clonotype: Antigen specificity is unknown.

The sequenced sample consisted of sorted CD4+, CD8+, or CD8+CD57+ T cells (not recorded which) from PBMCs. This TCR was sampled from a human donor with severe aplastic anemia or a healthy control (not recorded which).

The CDR3 sequence is CASSQEVWGEPLSDTQYF. The CDR3 nucleotides read TGTGCCAGCAGCCAAGAAGTATGGGGGGAGCCGCTCTCAGATACGCAGTATTTT. The V call is TRBV14, the J call TRBJ2-3; a possible D gene is TRBD2 (6 bases). With 0 bases removed from V and 4 bases from J, the gap between germline ends came to 20 bases. Germline CDR1 is SGHDN and CDR2 is FVKESK. The CDR3 extends over 18 amino acids.